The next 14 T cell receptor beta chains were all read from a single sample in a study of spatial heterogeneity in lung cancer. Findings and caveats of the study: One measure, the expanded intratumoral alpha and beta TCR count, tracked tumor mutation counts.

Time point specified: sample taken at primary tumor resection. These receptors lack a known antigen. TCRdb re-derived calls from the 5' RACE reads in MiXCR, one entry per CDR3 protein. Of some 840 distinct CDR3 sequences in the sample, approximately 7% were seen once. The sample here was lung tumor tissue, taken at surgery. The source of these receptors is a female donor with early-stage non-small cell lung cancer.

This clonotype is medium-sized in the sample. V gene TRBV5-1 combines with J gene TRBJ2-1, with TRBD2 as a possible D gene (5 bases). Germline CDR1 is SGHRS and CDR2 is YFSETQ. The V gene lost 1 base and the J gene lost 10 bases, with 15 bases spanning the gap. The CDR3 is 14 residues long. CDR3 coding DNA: TGCGCCAGCAGCTTGTATCAGGCCCGGAGGGAGCAGTTCTTC. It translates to CASSLYQARREQFF.

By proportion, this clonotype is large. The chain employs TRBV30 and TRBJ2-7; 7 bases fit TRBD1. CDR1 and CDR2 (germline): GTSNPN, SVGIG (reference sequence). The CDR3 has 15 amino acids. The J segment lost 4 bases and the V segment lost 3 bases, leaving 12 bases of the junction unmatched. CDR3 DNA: TGTGCCTGGAGGGGGGCGACAGGGAACCCGTACGAGCAGTACTTC. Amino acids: CAWRGATGNPYEQYF. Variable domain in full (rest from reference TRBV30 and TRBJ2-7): SQTIHQWPATLVQPVGSPLSLECTVEGTSNPNLYWYRQAAGRGLQLLFYSVGIGQISSEVPQNLSASRPQDRQFILSSKKLLLSDSGFYLCAWRGATGNPYEQYFGPGTRLTVT.

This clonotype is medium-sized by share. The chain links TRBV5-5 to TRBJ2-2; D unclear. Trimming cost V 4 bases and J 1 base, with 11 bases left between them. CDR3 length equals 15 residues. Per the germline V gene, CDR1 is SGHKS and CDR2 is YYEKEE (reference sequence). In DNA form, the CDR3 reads TGTGCCAGCAGCCTGGGGTCACGGAACACCGGGGAGCTGTTTTTT. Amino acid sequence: CASSLGSRNTGELFF.

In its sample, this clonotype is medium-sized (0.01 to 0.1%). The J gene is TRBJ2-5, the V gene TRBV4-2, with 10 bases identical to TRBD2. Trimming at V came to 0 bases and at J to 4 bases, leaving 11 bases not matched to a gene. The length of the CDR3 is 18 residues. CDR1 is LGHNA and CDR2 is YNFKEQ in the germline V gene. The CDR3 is CASSQDSAAGGPLETQYF. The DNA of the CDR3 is TGTGCCAGCAGCCAAGATTCCGCAGCGGGGGGGCCGTTAGAGACCCAGTACTTC.

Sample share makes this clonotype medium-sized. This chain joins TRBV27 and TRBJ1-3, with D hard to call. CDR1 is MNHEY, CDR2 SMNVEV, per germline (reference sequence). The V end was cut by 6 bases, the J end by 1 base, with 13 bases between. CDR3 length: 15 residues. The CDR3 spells CASSPLAVSGNTIYF. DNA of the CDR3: TGTGCCAGCAGCCCCTTAGCCGTATCTGGAAACACCATATATTTT.

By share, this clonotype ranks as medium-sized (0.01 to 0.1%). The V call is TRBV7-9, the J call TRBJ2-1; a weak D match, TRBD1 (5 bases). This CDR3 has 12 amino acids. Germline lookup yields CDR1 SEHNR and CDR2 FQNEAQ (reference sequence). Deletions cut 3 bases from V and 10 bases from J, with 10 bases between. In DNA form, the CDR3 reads TGTGCCAGCAGCTTCAGGGCTGGGGAGCAGTTCTTC. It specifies CASSFRAGEQFF.

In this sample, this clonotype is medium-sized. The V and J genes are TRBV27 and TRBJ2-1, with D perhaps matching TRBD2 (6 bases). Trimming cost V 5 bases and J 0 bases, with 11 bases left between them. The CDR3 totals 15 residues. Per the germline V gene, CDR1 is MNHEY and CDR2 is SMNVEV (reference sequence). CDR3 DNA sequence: TGTGCCAGCAGTGTAAGGGGACTCTCCTACAATGAGCAGTTCTTC. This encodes CASSVRGLSYNEQFF.

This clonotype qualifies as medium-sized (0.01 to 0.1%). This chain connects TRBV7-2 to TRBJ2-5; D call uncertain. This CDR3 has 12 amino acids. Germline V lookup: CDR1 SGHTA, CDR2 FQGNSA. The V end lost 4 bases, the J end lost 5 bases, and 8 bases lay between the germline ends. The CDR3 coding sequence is TGTGCCAGCAGCTACCCTTGGGAGACCCAGTACTTC. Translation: CASSYPWETQYF.

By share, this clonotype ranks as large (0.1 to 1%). Written as DNA, the CDR3 is TGTGCCAGCAGTTCAGGATTCAGGCCGGGACTAGCGGTTATCTACAATGAGCAGTTCTTC. Translation gives CASSSGFRPGLAVIYNEQFF. The genes are TRBV6-2 or TRBV6-3 and TRBJ2-1; TRBD2 aligns across 11 bases. Losses at the gene ends were 4 bases for V and 3 bases for J; bases not matched to a gene: 17. The CDR3 loop spans 20 amino acids. Germline V gene lookup returns CDR1 MNHEY and CDR2 SVGEGT.

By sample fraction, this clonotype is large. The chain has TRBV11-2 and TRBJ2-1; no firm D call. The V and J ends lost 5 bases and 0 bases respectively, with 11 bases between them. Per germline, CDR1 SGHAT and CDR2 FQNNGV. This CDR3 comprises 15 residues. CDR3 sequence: CASSPQWSSYNEQFF. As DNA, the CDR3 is TGTGCCAGCAGCCCCCAGTGGAGCTCCTACAATGAGCAGTTCTTC.

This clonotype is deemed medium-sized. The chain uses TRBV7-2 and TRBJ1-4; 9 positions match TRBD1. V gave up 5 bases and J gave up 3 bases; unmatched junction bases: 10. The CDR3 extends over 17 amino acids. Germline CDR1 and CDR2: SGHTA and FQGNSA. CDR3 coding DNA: TGTGCCAGCAGCCCGGCGGGACAGGGTGGAGCTAATGAAAAACTGTTTTTT. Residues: CASSPAGQGGANEKLFF.

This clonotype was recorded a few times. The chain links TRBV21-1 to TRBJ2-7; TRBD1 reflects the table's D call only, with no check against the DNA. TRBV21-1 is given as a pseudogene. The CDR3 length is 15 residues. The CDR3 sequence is CASSKPGYTYYEQYF. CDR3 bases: TGTGCCAGCAGCAAGCCGGGTTACACCTACTACGAGCAGTACTTC.

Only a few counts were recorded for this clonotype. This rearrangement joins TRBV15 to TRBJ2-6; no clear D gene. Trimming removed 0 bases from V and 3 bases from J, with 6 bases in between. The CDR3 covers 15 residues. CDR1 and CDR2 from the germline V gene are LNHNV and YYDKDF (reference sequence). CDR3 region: CATSRDRSGANVLTF. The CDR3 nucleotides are TGTGCCACCAGCAGAGATCGAAGTGGGGCCAACGTCCTGACTTTC.

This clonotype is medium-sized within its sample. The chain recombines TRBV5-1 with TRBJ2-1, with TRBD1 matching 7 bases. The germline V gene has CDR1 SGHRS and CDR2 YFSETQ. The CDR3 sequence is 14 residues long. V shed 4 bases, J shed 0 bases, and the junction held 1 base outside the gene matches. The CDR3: CASSRDSSYNEQFF. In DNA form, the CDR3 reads TGCGCCAGCAGCCGGGACAGCTCCTACAATGAGCAGTTCTTC.